Listed below are T cell receptor beta chains from one sample, sequenced in a study of spatial heterogeneity in lung cancer. TCRdb called the 5' RACE reads again in MiXCR, with one record for every CDR3 protein. Of about 120,000 distinct CDR3 sequences in the sample, approximately 11% were seen once. The sequenced sample was PBMCs, obtained at follow-up. The receptors derive from a female donor with early-stage non-small cell lung cancer. The CDR3 runs from the conserved cysteine through the conserved F or W. A D gene is named only where the DNA matches it firmly. Only part of the rows carry a size: once, few, many, or a class if the clone is expanded.

CDR3: CASSPGRAGEQFF; DNA: TGTGCCAGCAGCCCTGGGCGAGCCGGTGAGCAGTTCTTC; V: TRBV7-2; size: -; J: TRBJ2-1; D: -
CDR3: CASALRPLGTGGRPGLSEKLFF; DNA: TGCGCCAGCGCGCTTAGGCCCCTTGGGACAGGGGGCCGACCTGGGCTTAGTGAAAAACTGTTTTTT; V: TRBV5-1; size: few; J: TRBJ1-4; D: TRBD1
CDR3: CATSDPASGDHNEQFF; DNA: TGTGCCACCAGTGACCCAGCTAGCGGGGACCACAATGAGCAGTTCTTC; V: TRBV24-1; size: many; J: TRBJ2-1; D: TRBD2
CDR3: CASSLAPASSYNEQFF; DNA: TGTGCCAGCAGCTTAGCGCCGGCTAGCTCCTACAATGAGCAGTTCTTC; V: TRBV7-2; size: few; J: TRBJ2-1; D: -
CDR3: CASSEARIHTLNMNTEAFF; DNA: TGTGCCAGCAGTGAAGCACGTATTCATACACTCAACATGAACACTGAAGCTTTCTTT; V: TRBV6-1; size: -; J: TRBJ1-1; D: -
CDR3: CASSLSPGGTEAFF; DNA: TGTGCCAGCAGCTTAAGTCCAGGGGGCACTGAAGCTTTCTTT; V: TRBV7-6; size: -; J: TRBJ1-1; D: TRBD1
CDR3: CASSPSANYGYTF; DNA: TGTGCCAGCAGCCCCTCAGCGAACTATGGCTACACCTTC; V: TRBV3-1; size: -; J: TRBJ1-2; D: -
CDR3: CASSYPAGVGTGELFF; DNA: TGTGCCAGCAGTTACCCGGCGGGAGTCGGCACCGGGGAGCTGTTTTTT; V: TRBV6-6; size: few; J: TRBJ2-2; D: TRBD2
CDR3: CASSPPTGLAEQFF; DNA: TGTGCCAGCAGTCCACCGACCGGACTAGCAGAGCAGTTCTTC; V: TRBV28; size: many; J: TRBJ2-1; D: TRBD2
CDR3: CASSRTASGNTIYF; DNA: TGTGCCAGCAGCCGGACAGCTTCTGGAAACACCATATATTTT; V: TRBV28; size: few; J: TRBJ1-3; D: -
CDR3: CASSKLRGRETQYF; DNA: TGTGCCAGCAGTAAGCTAAGGGGGCGTGAGACCCAGTACTTC; V: TRBV6-5; size: many; J: TRBJ2-5; D: TRBD1
CDR3: CSAWTSGVTDTQYF; DNA: TGCAGTGCTTGGACTAGCGGGGTCACAGATACGCAGTATTTT; V: TRBV20-1; size: -; J: TRBJ2-3; D: TRBD2
CDR3: CSVEDRGLNIQYF; DNA: TGCAGCGTAGAGGACAGGGGCCTAAACATTCAGTACTTC; V: TRBV29-1; size: many; J: TRBJ2-4; D: TRBD1
CDR3: CASSEESTGTTQYF; DNA: TGTGCCAGCAGTGAAGAATCAACAGGGACAACCCAGTACTTC; V: TRBV2; size: -; J: TRBJ2-5; D: -
CDR3: CSVVTLAGVADTQYF; DNA: TGCAGCGTTGTAACACTAGCGGGAGTGGCAGATACGCAGTATTTT; V: TRBV29-1; size: few; J: TRBJ2-3; D: TRBD2
CDR3: CATSREQYGYTF; DNA: TGTGCCACCAGCCGAGAACAGTATGGCTACACCTTC; V: TRBV15; size: many; J: TRBJ1-2; D: -
CDR3: CASSQTRGRDSPLHF; DNA: TGTGCCAGCAGTCAGACTCGGGGGCGAGATTCACCCCTCCACTTT; V: TRBV25-1; size: -; J: TRBJ1-6; D: -
CDR3: CASSLGRVTHEQFF; DNA: TGTGCCAGCAGCTTGGGTCGGGTCACCCATGAGCAGTTCTTC; V: TRBV11-3; size: many; J: TRBJ2-1; D: -
CDR3: CASSFRRNTQYF; DNA: TGTGCCAGCAGTTTCCGGCGGAATACGCAGTATTTT; V: TRBV12-3/TRBV12-4; size: -; J: TRBJ2-3; D: -
CDR3: CASSPGQGGYNEQFF; DNA: TGTGCCAGCAGCCCCGGACAGGGAGGTTACAATGAGCAGTTCTTC; V: TRBV7-2; size: many; J: TRBJ2-1; D: TRBD1
CDR3: CASSQSPQETQYF; DNA: TGTGCCAGCAGCCAATCCCCTCAAGAGACCCAGTACTTC; V: TRBV4-2; size: -; J: TRBJ2-5; D: -
CDR3: CASSSWDGYSYNEQFF; DNA: TGTGCCAGCAGTTCGTGGGACGGGTACTCCTACAATGAGCAGTTCTTC; V: TRBV12-3/TRBV12-4; size: -; J: TRBJ2-1; D: -
CDR3: CSVDILRAGVTDTQYF; DNA: TGCAGCGTTGATATTCTGCGAGCGGGAGTCACAGATACGCAGTATTTT; V: TRBV29-1; size: few; J: TRBJ2-3; D: TRBD2
CDR3: CASSLAEVSYEQYF; DNA: TGTGCCAGCAGCTTAGCGGAGGTTTCCTACGAGCAGTACTTC; V: TRBV7-8; size: -; J: TRBJ2-7; D: -